The text below deals with one T cell receptor beta chain. Reverse transcribed after extraction, RNA yielded cDNA as the sequencing template. Here immunoSEQ multiplex PCR was the method, and the copy in TCRdb shows in-frame clones only, minus some. The data contain roughly 6,000 clones, over 50% of them seen just once; the ten biggest clones take up roughly an eighth. Peripheral blood and lesional scalp punch biopsies came from alopecia areata patients. Germline values: CDR1 SGHNT, CDR2 YYREEE (reference sequence). The CDR3 extends over 16 amino acids. The V gene lost 5 bases and the J gene lost 4 bases, with 20 bases spanning the gap. These data come from a study of CD8+ T cells in alopecia areata.

Sequenced sample: skin. The sequence was obtained from a human donor with alopecia areata. V is TRBV5-4 and J is TRBJ2-3, with D perhaps matching TRBD1 or TRBD2 (6 bases each). Here the CDR3 DNA reads TGTGCCAGCAGTTTTGGGGGGCCTCGGGACTCAGATACGCAGTATTTT. Amino acids: CASSFGGPRDSDTQYF. Drawing the rest from reference TRBV5-4 and TRBJ2-3, the complete variable domain is ETGVTQSPTHLIKTRGQQVTLRCSSQSGHNTVSWYQQALGQGPQFIFQYYREEENGRGNFPPRFSGLQFPNYSSELNVNALELDDSALYLCASSFGGPRDSDTQYFGPGTRLTVL.